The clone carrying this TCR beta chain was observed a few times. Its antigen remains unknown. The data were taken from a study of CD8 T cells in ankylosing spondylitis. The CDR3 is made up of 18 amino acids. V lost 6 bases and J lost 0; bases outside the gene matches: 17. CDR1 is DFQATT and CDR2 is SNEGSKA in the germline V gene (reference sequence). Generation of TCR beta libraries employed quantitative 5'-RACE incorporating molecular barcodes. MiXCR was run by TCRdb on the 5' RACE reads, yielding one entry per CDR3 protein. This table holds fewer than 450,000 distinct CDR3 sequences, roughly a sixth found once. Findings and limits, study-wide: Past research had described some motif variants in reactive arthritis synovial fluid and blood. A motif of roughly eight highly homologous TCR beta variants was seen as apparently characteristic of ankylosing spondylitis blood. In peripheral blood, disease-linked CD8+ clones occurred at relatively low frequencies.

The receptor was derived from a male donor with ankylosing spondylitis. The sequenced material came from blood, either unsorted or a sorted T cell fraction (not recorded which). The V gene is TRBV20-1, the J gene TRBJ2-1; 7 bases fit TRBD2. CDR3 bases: TGCAGTGCCCCCGGGATGGCGGGAGCGGGAATCTCCTACAATGAGCAGTTCTTC. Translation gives CSAPGMAGAGISYNEQFF.